The 18 T cell receptor beta chains presented below share a single source sample, sequenced in a study of shared clonotypes between healthy human individuals. CD45RO negativity and positive selection for CCR7 defined naive CD8 cells, a population that excluded terminally differentiated effector memory CD45RA+ cells. Some clones are missing from TCRdb's copy, which holds only in-frame ones; the method was immunoSEQ multiplex PCR. The sample has 800,000 to 950,000 clones, roughly 96% seen once. Sample: naive CD8+ T cells sorted from blood. The receptors here all came from a man younger than 40 in good health.

The chain joins TRBV29-1 to TRBJ2-3, with a possible D match to TRBD2 (7 bases). The germline V gene encodes CDR1 SQVTM and CDR2 ANQGSEA. The CDR3 extends over 13 amino acids. Between the trimmed V and J ends, which lost 7 bases and 5 bases, there was a span of 16 bases. The CDR3 region is CSAEGGAEDTQYF. The DNA for the CDR3 is TGCAGCGCTGAGGGGGGGGCTGAAGATACGCAGTATTTT.

The chain joins TRBV21-1 to TRBJ2-3; the table gives TRBD1 as D, unverified against the DNA. TRBV21-1 is assigned pseudogene status. The CDR3 has 15 amino acids. Here the CDR3 reads CASSKEGQGADTQYF. The CDR3 DNA follows: TGTGCCAGCAGCAAGGAAGGACAGGGTGCAGATACGCAGTATTTT.

V gene TRBV7-9 combines with J gene TRBJ1-2; 8 bases line up with TRBD1. With 5 bases clipped from V and 4 bases from J, the junction kept 6 bases outside the gene matches. This CDR3 has 14 residues. Germline V lookup: CDR1 SEHNR, CDR2 FQNEAQ (reference sequence). The CDR3 loop is CASSDHDRGYGYTF. In DNA, the CDR3 is TGTGCCAGCAGCGACCACGACAGGGGCTATGGCTACACCTTC. Based on the CDR3 plus reference TRBV7-9 and TRBJ1-2, the full variable domain is DTGVSQNPRHKITKRGQNVTFRCDPISEHNRLYWYRQTLGQGPEFLTYFQNEAQLEKSRLLSDRFSAERPKGSFSTLEIQRTEQGDSAMYLCASSDHDRGYGYTFGSGTRLTVV.

This chain uses TRBV2 with TRBJ2-2; D is unresolved. The CDR3 contains 13 residues. Germline V gene sequence: CDR1 SNHLY, CDR2 FYNNEI. V was clipped by 6 bases and J by 5 bases, with 10 bases between them. CDR3 nucleotides: TGTGCCAGCAGCCCGATCGTGACCGGGGAGCTGTTTTTT. Its translation is CASSPIVTGELFF.

The chain employs TRBV6-1 and TRBJ1-2; 7 bases map to TRBD1. Germline CDR1 and CDR2: MNHNS and SASEGT. CDR3 length equals 17 residues. The ends lost 2 bases at V and 4 bases at J; junction bases unmatched: 13. CDR3 coding DNA: TGTGCCAGCAGTGAAAGAGCCCCCACAGGGGAGCGCTATGGCTACACCTTC. Translating it yields CASSERAPTGERYGYTF.

The rearrangement joins TRBV7-9 to TRBJ2-1; D uncertain. This CDR3 has 14 residues. CDR1 and CDR2 from the germline V gene are SEHNR and FQNEAQ (reference sequence). With 7 bases removed from V and 8 bases from J, the gap between germline ends came to 18 bases. The CDR3 DNA reads as TGTGCCAGCAACCCACCGACTGTTTTCGATGAGCAGTTCTTC. This sequence encodes CASNPPTVFDEQFF.

This rearrangement joins TRBV7-9 to TRBJ2-7; D tentatively fits TRBD1 or TRBD2 (6 bases each). V shed 5 bases and J shed 4 bases, with 21 bases lying between them. The CDR3 has 16 amino acids. Germline CDR1 and CDR2: SEHNR and FQNEAQ (reference sequence). CDR3 in amino acids: CASSIPGPPGAYEQYF. The CDR3 bases are TGTGCCAGCAGCATACCGGGCCCCCCGGGGGCTTACGAGCAGTACTTC.

This chain links TRBV27 with TRBJ2-1, with 10 positions matching TRBD2. CDR3 length: 14 amino acids. J was trimmed by 9 bases and V by 2 bases; bases with no gene match: 4. Germline V CDR1 and CDR2: MNHEY, SMNVEV (reference sequence). CDR3 in amino acids: CASSLSGRAGEQFF. CDR3 nucleotide sequence: TGTGCCAGCAGTTTAAGCGGGAGGGCAGGTGAGCAGTTCTTC.

The chain has TRBV11-2 and TRBJ2-1; no clear D. CDR3 length: 12 residues. CDR1 and CDR2 (germline): SGHAT, FQNNGV. V was cut by 3 bases and J by 12 bases, with 12 bases left in between. The CDR3 nucleotides read TGTGCCAGCAGCTTCGGATCTCTCGGGCAGTTCTTC. Amino acids: CASSFGSLGQFF.

This sequence joins TRBV5-1 and TRBJ1-1; 9 bases fit TRBD1. V lost 8 bases, J lost 5 bases, and 10 bases stayed unmatched. Looked up from germline, CDR1 is SGHRS and CDR2 is YFSETQ. This CDR3 has 14 residues. This CDR3 is CASVGQGPRTEAFF. The CDR3 coding sequence is TGCGCCAGTGTAGGACAGGGGCCGAGGACTGAAGCTTTCTTT.

The chain joins TRBV18 to TRBJ2-7; 9 nucleotides match TRBD2. CDR1 and CDR2 (germline): KGHSH, LQKENI. V lost 3 bases, J lost 3 bases, and 6 bases stayed unmatched. This CDR3 spans 15 amino acids. The CDR3 loop is CASSPGTSQSYEQYF. CDR3 DNA: TGTGCCAGCTCACCGGGGACTAGCCAAAGCTACGAGCAGTACTTC.

This clone was seen a few times. The gene calls are TRBV19 and TRBJ2-7; TRBD2 agrees at 9 bases. In germline, CDR1 is LNHDA, CDR2 SQIVND (reference sequence). The CDR3 is 15 residues long. After removal of 5 bases from V and 3 bases from J, the junction contained 8 bases not matched to a gene. CDR3 nucleotide sequence: TGTGCCAGTAGTGGGAGCGGGAGGCACAGCTACGAGCAGTACTTC. Translating gives CASSGSGRHSYEQYF.

The chain links TRBV29-1 to TRBJ2-1; a possible D gene is TRBD2 (6 bases). Trimming left V 5 bases short and J 0 bases short, with 14 bases between. The CDR3 runs 15 residues. Germline-derived CDR1 and CDR2 are SQVTM and ANQGSEA. The CDR3 loop reads CSVTLALSSYNEQFF. The CDR3 bases are TGCAGCGTTACCCTAGCGCTAAGCTCCTACAATGAGCAGTTCTTC.

The rearrangement joins TRBV29-1 to TRBJ2-5, with TRBD2 matching 7 bases. There are 14 residues in the CDR3. V trimming: 2 bases; J trimming: 2 bases; junction bases outside the gene matches: 5. The V gene's germline CDR1 is SQVTM and CDR2 ANQGSEA. Written as DNA, the CDR3 is TGCAGCGTTGAAACGGGAGGATTGCAAGAGACCCAGTACTTC. It specifies CSVETGGLQETQYF.

CDR3 protein: CATSREGMGLLSGELFF. CDR3 nucleotides: TGTGCCACCAGCAGAGAAGGGATGGGTTTATTGAGCGGGGAGCTGTTTTTT. The chain has TRBV15 and TRBJ2-2; D is unresolved. With 0 bases removed from V and 7 bases from J, the gap between germline ends came to 18 bases. Germline V gives CDR1 LNHNV, CDR2 YYDKDF (reference sequence). CDR3 length: 17 amino acids.

V and J are TRBV4-1 and TRBJ1-1; weak D call: TRBD1 (5 bases). Germline-derived CDR1 and CDR2 are MGHRA and YSYEKL. Trimming pared 4 bases from V and 8 bases from J, leaving 14 bases between. There are 13 residues in the CDR3. CDR3 DNA sequence: TGCGCCAGCAGCCTCCCAGGCGGGGCAGAAGCTTTCTTT. This translates into CASSLPGGAEAFF.

This chain links TRBV19 with TRBJ1-5; 7 nucleotides match TRBD1. V lost 9 bases to trimming and J lost 7 bases; unmatched junction nucleotides: 6. This CDR3 is 12 amino acids long. The germline V gene has CDR1 LNHDA and CDR2 SQIVND (reference sequence). CDR3 in amino acids: CASRTGAQPQHF. The CDR3 coding sequence is TGTGCCAGCAGAACAGGGGCCCAGCCCCAGCATTTT.

This clone has only one observation. The genes are TRBV30 and TRBJ1-5; a possible D gene is TRBD1 (5 bases). Trimming stripped 2 bases from V and 4 bases from J, with 15 bases between. Per germline, CDR1 GTSNPN and CDR2 SVGIG (reference sequence). The CDR3 is 15 amino acids. The CDR3 protein is CAWSTGRRPNQPQHF. Written as DNA, the CDR3 is TGTGCCTGGAGTACAGGCAGGCGCCCGAATCAGCCCCAGCATTTT.